This T cell receptor beta chain was captured by sequencing in a study of blood T cell repertoires in COVID-19. This clone was recorded only once. CDR1 is SQVTM and CDR2 is ANQGSEA in the germline V gene. This CDR3 region has 13 residues. V shed 4 bases and J 2 bases; nucleotides not matched to a gene: 3. The repertoire was sequenced with immunoSEQ multiplex PCR; TCRdb's copy has only in-frame clones and lacks some. The sample has about 57,000 clones, roughly 86% seen once. The specimen sequenced was peripheral blood. The TCR originated in a woman at least 80 years old with acute or convalescent COVID-19. The V gene is TRBV29-1, the J gene TRBJ2-5, with TRBD1 matching over 8 bases. CDR3 nucleotide sequence: TGCAGCGTTGTGGGGGACAGGCAAGAGACCCAGTACTTC. Amino acid sequence: CSVVGDRQETQYF.